This T cell receptor (beta chain) comes out of a study of blood T cell repertoires in COVID-19. Sequenced by immunoSEQ multiplex PCR; TCRdb stores in-frame clones only, minus some. Found here are 120,000 or so clones, around 87% of them singletons; the top ten hold approximately 3.3%. Germline V gives CDR1 WSHSY, CDR2 SAAADI. V lost 6 bases, J lost 6 bases, and 5 bases lay in between. This CDR3 is built from 11 residues. The sample taken for sequencing was peripheral blood. The chain has TRBV10-2 and TRBJ2-2; D is unresolved. This clonotype originated in an older woman with acute or convalescent COVID-19. CDR3 sequence reads: CASSQAGELFF. The CDR3 bases are TGCGCCAGCAGCCAGGCCGGGGAGCTGTTTTTT.